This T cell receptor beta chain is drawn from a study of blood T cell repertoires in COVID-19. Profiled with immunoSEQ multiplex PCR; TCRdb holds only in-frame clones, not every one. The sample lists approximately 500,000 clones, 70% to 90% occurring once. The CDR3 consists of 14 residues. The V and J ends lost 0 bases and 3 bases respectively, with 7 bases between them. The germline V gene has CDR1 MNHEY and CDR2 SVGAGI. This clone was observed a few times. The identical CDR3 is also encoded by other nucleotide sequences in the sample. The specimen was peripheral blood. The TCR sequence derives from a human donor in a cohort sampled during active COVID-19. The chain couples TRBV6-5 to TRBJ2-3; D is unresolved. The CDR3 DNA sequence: TGTGCCAGCAGTTACTCGTACAGTACAGATACGCAGTATTTT. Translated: CASSYSYSTDTQYF.